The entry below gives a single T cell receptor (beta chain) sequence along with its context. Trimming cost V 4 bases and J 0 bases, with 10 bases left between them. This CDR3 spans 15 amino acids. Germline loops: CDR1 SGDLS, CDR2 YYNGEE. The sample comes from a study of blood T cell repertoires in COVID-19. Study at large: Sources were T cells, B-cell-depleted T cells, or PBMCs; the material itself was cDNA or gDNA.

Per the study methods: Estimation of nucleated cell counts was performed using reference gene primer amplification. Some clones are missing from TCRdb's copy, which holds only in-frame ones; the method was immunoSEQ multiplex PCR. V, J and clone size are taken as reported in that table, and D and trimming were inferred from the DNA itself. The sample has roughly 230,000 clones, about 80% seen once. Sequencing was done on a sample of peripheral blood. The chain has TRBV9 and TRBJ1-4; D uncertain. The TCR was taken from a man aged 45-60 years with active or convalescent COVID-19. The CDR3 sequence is CASSRTDATNEKLFF. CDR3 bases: TGTGCCAGCAGCAGGACTGATGCAACTAATGAAAAACTGTTTTTT. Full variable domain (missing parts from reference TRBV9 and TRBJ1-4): DSGVTQTPKHLITATGQRVTLRCSPRSGDLSVYWYQQSLDQGLQFLIQYYNGEERAKGNILERFSAQQFPDLHSELNLSSLELGDSALYFCASSRTDATNEKLFFGSGTQLSVL.